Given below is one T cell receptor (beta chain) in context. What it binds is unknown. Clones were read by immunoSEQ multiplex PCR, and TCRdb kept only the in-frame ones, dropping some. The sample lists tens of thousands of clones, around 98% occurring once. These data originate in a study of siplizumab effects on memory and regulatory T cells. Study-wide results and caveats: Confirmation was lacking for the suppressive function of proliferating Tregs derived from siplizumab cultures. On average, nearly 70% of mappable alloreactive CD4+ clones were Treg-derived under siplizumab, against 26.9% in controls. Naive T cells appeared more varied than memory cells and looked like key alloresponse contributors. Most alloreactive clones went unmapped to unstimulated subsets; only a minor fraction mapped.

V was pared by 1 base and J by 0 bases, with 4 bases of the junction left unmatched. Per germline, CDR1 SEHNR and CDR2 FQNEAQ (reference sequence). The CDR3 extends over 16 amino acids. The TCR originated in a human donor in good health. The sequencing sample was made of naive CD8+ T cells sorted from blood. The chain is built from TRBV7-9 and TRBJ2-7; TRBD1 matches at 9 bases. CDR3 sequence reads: CASSLGGTGSSYEQYF. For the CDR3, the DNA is TGTGCCAGCAGCTTAGGGGGGACAGGGAGCTCCTACGAGCAGTACTTC.